These T cell receptor beta chains were read from a single sample in a study of blood T cell repertoires in COVID-19. The data were produced by immunoSEQ multiplex PCR, yet TCRdb's version contains in-frame clones alone and is incomplete. The data contain 86,000 or so clones, around nine tenths of them seen just once; the ten biggest clones take up 4.5% to 5.5%. Sequenced material: peripheral blood. The receptors come from a man between 50 and 59 years old with active or convalescent COVID-19. Both conserved end residues are part of each CDR3. D genes are given only for firm matches. The size field is filled for only some rows; it gives once, few, many or a size class.

v_gene: TRBV6-1; j_gene: TRBJ2-2; abundance: once; d_gene: -; CDR3aa: CASSGARTTTNTGELFF; CDR3nt: TGTGCCAGCAGTGGAGCGAGGACAACCACGAACACCGGGGAGCTGTTTTTT
v_gene: TRBV11-2; j_gene: TRBJ2-1; abundance: -; d_gene: -; CDR3aa: CASSLDPPQGEQFF; CDR3nt: TGTGCCAGCAGCTTAGATCCACCACAGGGTGAGCAGTTCTTC
v_gene: TRBV3-1/TRBV3-2; j_gene: TRBJ1-3; abundance: -; d_gene: -; CDR3aa: CASSQGWHTENTIYF; CDR3nt: TGTGCCAGCAGCCAAGGGTGGCACACAGAAAACACCATATATTTT
v_gene: TRBV9; j_gene: TRBJ2-3; abundance: -; d_gene: -; CDR3aa: CASSVGVASTDTQYF; CDR3nt: TGTGCCAGCAGCGTAGGGGTAGCGAGCACAGATACGCAGTATTTT
v_gene: TRBV2; j_gene: TRBJ2-1; abundance: -; d_gene: TRBD2; CDR3aa: CASNRLAATNEQFF; CDR3nt: TGTGCCAGCAACCGACTAGCGGCGACCAATGAGCAGTTCTTC
v_gene: TRBV3-1/TRBV3-2; j_gene: TRBJ2-7; abundance: -; d_gene: TRBD1; CDR3aa: CASSQGTGAYEQYF; CDR3nt: TGTGCCAGCAGCCAAGGGACAGGGGCCTACGAGCAGTACTTC
v_gene: TRBV5-1; j_gene: TRBJ2-1; abundance: -; d_gene: TRBD1; CDR3aa: CASSLAVIGQGTYNEQFF; CDR3nt: TGCGCCAGCAGCTTGGCCGTGATTGGACAGGGCACCTACAATGAGCAGTTCTTC
v_gene: TRBV4-1; j_gene: TRBJ2-3; abundance: -; d_gene: TRBD1; CDR3aa: CASSQDRDRVSTDTQYF; CDR3nt: TGCGCCAGCAGCCAAGACCGGGACAGGGTAAGCACAGATACGCAGTATTTT
v_gene: TRBV2; j_gene: TRBJ1-2; abundance: -; d_gene: -; CDR3aa: CASSQDRANYGYTF; CDR3nt: TGTGCCAGCAGTCAGGACAGAGCTAACTATGGCTACACCTTC
v_gene: TRBV5-1; j_gene: TRBJ2-5; abundance: few; d_gene: TRBD1; CDR3aa: CASSLAPTGTGQETQYF; CDR3nt: TGCGCCAGCAGCTTGGCTCCAACCGGGACAGGTCAAGAGACCCAGTACTTC
v_gene: TRBV14; j_gene: TRBJ2-5; abundance: -; d_gene: -; CDR3aa: CASSLRELETQYF; CDR3nt: TGTGCCAGCAGCCTCCGGGAACTTGAGACCCAGTACTTC
v_gene: TRBV3-1/TRBV3-2; j_gene: TRBJ2-3; abundance: once; d_gene: -; CDR3aa: CATPADCSTDTQYF; CDR3nt: TGTGCCACCCCAGCTGACTGTAGCACAGATACGCAGTATTTT
v_gene: TRBV10-3; j_gene: TRBJ2-3; abundance: -; d_gene: TRBD2; CDR3aa: CAISEGLAGGITDTQYF; CDR3nt: TGTGCCATCAGTGAGGGGTTAGCGGGGGGGATTACAGATACGCAGTATTTT
v_gene: TRBV30; j_gene: TRBJ2-2; abundance: -; d_gene: TRBD1; CDR3aa: CAWDRANGELFF; CDR3nt: TGTGCCTGGGACAGGGCCAACGGGGAGCTGTTTTTT
v_gene: TRBV11-3; j_gene: TRBJ2-4; abundance: -; d_gene: -; CDR3aa: CASSWELALAKNIQYF; CDR3nt: TGTGCCAGCAGCTGGGAACTAGCTTTAGCCAAAAACATTCAGTACTTC
v_gene: TRBV2; j_gene: TRBJ1-5; abundance: few; d_gene: TRBD1; CDR3aa: CASSSAGQGNQPQHF; CDR3nt: TGTGCCAGCAGTTCCGCCGGACAGGGCAATCAGCCCCAGCATTTT
v_gene: TRBV27; j_gene: TRBJ1-1; abundance: -; d_gene: -; CDR3aa: CASSLQGWGTEAFF; CDR3nt: TGTGCCAGCAGCTTACAGGGATGGGGCACTGAAGCTTTCTTT
v_gene: TRBV15; j_gene: TRBJ1-1; abundance: -; d_gene: -; CDR3aa: CATSGRGALNTEAFF; CDR3nt: TGTGCCACCAGCGGACGGGGGGCCCTGAACACTGAAGCTTTCTTT
v_gene: TRBV18; j_gene: TRBJ2-2; abundance: -; d_gene: -; CDR3aa: CASSPRLTGDNTGELFF; CDR3nt: TGTGCCAGCTCACCAAGGCTGACAGGTGATAACACCGGGGAGCTGTTTTTT
v_gene: TRBV28; j_gene: TRBJ1-2; abundance: -; d_gene: -; CDR3aa: CASSLSFGGPGYTF; CDR3nt: TGTGCCAGCAGTTTATCGTTCGGGGGGCCTGGCTACACCTTC
v_gene: TRBV7-2; j_gene: TRBJ2-1; abundance: -; d_gene: TRBD2; CDR3aa: CASSSPGTSSYNEQFF; CDR3nt: TGTGCCAGCAGCTCACCCGGGACTAGCTCCTACAATGAGCAGTTCTTC
v_gene: TRBV5-6; j_gene: TRBJ2-5; abundance: -; d_gene: -; CDR3aa: CASSFYQETQYF; CDR3nt: TGTGCCAGCAGCTTCTACCAAGAGACCCAGTACTTC
v_gene: TRBV18; j_gene: TRBJ2-2; abundance: -; d_gene: -; CDR3aa: CASSLLRTTGELFF; CDR3nt: TGTGCCAGCTCACTCCTTCGGACAACCGGGGAGCTGTTTTTT
v_gene: TRBV7-2; j_gene: TRBJ2-7; abundance: few; d_gene: TRBD1; CDR3aa: CASSLRWTGNYEQYF; CDR3nt: TGTGCCAGCAGCTTAAGGTGGACAGGCAATTACGAGCAGTACTTC
v_gene: TRBV6-1; j_gene: TRBJ1-5; abundance: -; d_gene: TRBD1; CDR3aa: CASSDRTGHNQPQHF; CDR3nt: TGTGCCAGCAGTGACCGGACAGGCCACAATCAGCCCCAGCATTTT
v_gene: TRBV9; j_gene: TRBJ2-2; abundance: -; d_gene: TRBD2; CDR3aa: CASSVGAGVNTGELFF; CDR3nt: TGTGCCAGCAGCGTTGGGGCGGGGGTAAACACCGGGGAGCTGTTTTTT
v_gene: TRBV3-1/TRBV3-2; j_gene: TRBJ1-1; abundance: -; d_gene: TRBD1; CDR3aa: CASSQGFGGTANTEAFF; CDR3nt: TGTGCCAGCAGCCAAGGGTTTGGCGGGACAGCGAACACTGAAGCTTTCTTT
v_gene: TRBV11-2; j_gene: TRBJ2-6; abundance: -; d_gene: -; CDR3aa: CASSLDSSGANVLTF; CDR3nt: TGTGCCAGCAGCTTGGACAGCTCTGGGGCCAACGTCCTGACTTTC